Each of the 7 T cell receptor beta chains below was sequenced from the same sample in a study of T-cell memory formation after mild COVID-19. TCRdb redid the calling of the 5' RACE reads with MiXCR, one entry per CDR3 protein. The sample has some 160,000 distinct CDR3 sequences, 10% to 15% seen once; the top ten hold roughly 3.4%. The sample taken for sequencing was PBMCs or a T cell subset sorted from them (not recorded which). The receptor source for this set is a man aged 18 to 30 who had mild COVID-19 (a few samples of this study predate the infection). Cell type and time point are not known.

This chain connects TRBV5-1 to TRBJ2-1; a possible D gene is TRBD2 (6 bases). With 4 bases removed from V and 6 bases from J, the gap between germline ends came to 11 bases. The CDR3 runs to 13 residues. Germline V gene lookup returns CDR1 SGHRS and CDR2 YFSETQ. The CDR3 DNA reads TGCGCCAGCAGCGGAAGGGACTTCAATGAGCAGTTCTTC. The encoded protein is CASSGRDFNEQFF.

This clonotype turned up a few times. The V gene is TRBV5-1, the J gene TRBJ1-1, with a weak D call TRBD1 (5 bases). Germline CDR1 reads SGHRS; CDR2 reads YFSETQ. V lost 4 bases to trimming and J lost 3 bases, with 16 bases between them. This CDR3 has 15 residues. The CDR3 reads CASSPVGEGDTEAFF. CDR3 bases: TGCGCCAGCAGCCCAGTCGGGGAAGGGGACACTGAAGCTTTCTTT.

This clonotype turned up a few times. This rearrangement joins TRBV20-1 to TRBJ2-3, with a possible D match to TRBD1 (6 bases). The germline V gene has CDR1 DFQATT and CDR2 SNEGSKA (reference sequence). V lost 5 bases and J 4 bases, leaving 13 bases between the germline ends. The CDR3 runs 13 residues. DNA of the CDR3: TGCAGTGCTCTCCGACAGGTTGCAGATACGCAGTATTTT. It specifies CSALRQVADTQYF.

In this sample, this clonotype turned up a few times. The chain is built from TRBV7-2 and TRBJ1-1; 9 bases agree with TRBD1. Germline assignment: CDR1 SGHTA and CDR2 FQGNSA. The CDR3 totals 15 residues. With 3 bases clipped from V and 5 bases from J, the junction kept 7 bases outside the gene matches. CDR3 DNA: TGTGCCAGCAGCTTCACAGGGGGCTGGGGGACTGAAGCTTTCTTT. This sequence encodes CASSFTGGWGTEAFF.

The chain has TRBV10-3 and TRBJ2-2, with D perhaps assigned TRBD1 or TRBD2 (5 bases each). Germline assignment: CDR1 ENHRY and CDR2 SYGVKD. The CDR3 is 14 amino acids. Trimming left V 9 bases short and J 0 bases short, with 11 bases between. The CDR3, as DNA: TGTGCCATGCAGCTGGGGGCGAACACCGGGGAGCTGTTTTTT. Amino acids: CAMQLGANTGELFF.

This clonotype showed up many times. The J gene is TRBJ2-2, the V gene TRBV7-2; TRBD2 aligns across 7 bases. V lost 4 bases to trimming and J lost 2 bases; unmatched junction nucleotides: 4. This CDR3 is built from 15 residues. Germline-derived CDR1 and CDR2 are SGHTA and FQGNSA. The DNA for the CDR3 is TGTGCCAGCAGCTCCGGGACTACTAACACCGGGGAGCTGTTTTTT. Protein sequence: CASSSGTTNTGELFF.

This clonotype was detected a few times. The chain uses TRBV3-1 and TRBJ1-6; 7 bases fit TRBD1. This CDR3 is 17 amino acids long. Germline V gives CDR1 LGHDT, CDR2 YNNKEL (reference sequence). V trimming: 3 bases; J trimming: 0 bases; junction bases outside the gene matches: 5. CDR3 amino acids: CASSQRGGYSYNSPLHF. DNA for the CDR3: TGTGCCAGCAGCCAGAGAGGGGGCTACTCCTATAATTCACCCCTCCACTTT.